This T cell receptor beta chain is from a study of cytomegalovirus exposure and HLA in healthy donors. The study's findings and limits: Most TCR sequences were seen very rarely across donors, but some public TCRs occurred in many. The investigators catalogued 150 to 200 TCR beta chains as cytomegalovirus-associated.

Healthy bone marrow donors made up the donors. The CDR3 covers 13 residues. Trimming removed 5 bases from V and 1 base from J, with 8 bases in between. Germline values: CDR1 LNHDA, CDR2 SQIVND (reference sequence). The study ran its PCR with 60 Vbeta and 13 Jbeta primers. Sequenced by immunoSEQ multiplex PCR; TCRdb stores in-frame clones only, minus some. Of 100,000 to 150,000 clones listed, roughly 80% are singletons. For this clone: Its target is unknown.

The origin of this receptor is a female donor in good health and CMV-seronegative. V is TRBV19 and J is TRBJ1-1, with D possibly TRBD1 on 5 matching bases. Sequences were obtained from PBMCs. CDR3 coding DNA: TGTGCCAGTAGTTTGACAGCGAACACTGAAGCTTTCTTT. It translates to CASSLTANTEAFF.